This is a list of T cell receptor beta chains from one sample in a study of T cell changes during pregnancy in multiple sclerosis. Clones were read by immunoSEQ multiplex PCR, and TCRdb kept only the in-frame ones, dropping some. The profile shows about 31,000 clones, about 92% of them singletons. This material consisted of CD4+ T cells from peripheral blood mononuclear cells, taken in the second trimester of pregnancy. The receptors come from a female donor with multiple sclerosis, enrolled in a pregnancy study. The CDR3 runs from the conserved cysteine through the conserved F or W. The order of the fields is clone size, V gene, J gene, D gene, CDR3 DNA, CDR3 protein. A D gene is named only where the DNA matches it firmly. Size values are once, few and many counts, or a class for expanded clones, and some rows have none.

NA,TRBV29-1,TRBJ1-3,NA,TGCAGCGCCCATAGGGGGGGAACTGGAAACACCATATATTTT,CSAHRGGTGNTIYF
NA,TRBV4-2,TRBJ2-7,TRBD2,TGTGCCAGCAGCCAAGACGGGCTAGCGGGAGAAGAATACGAGCAGTACTTC,CASSQDGLAGEEYEQYF
NA,TRBV11-2,TRBJ1-4,NA,TGTGCCAGCAGCAACAGGGATGGGGAAAAACTGTTTTTT,CASSNRDGEKLFF
once,TRBV9,TRBJ2-1,NA,TGTGCCAGCAGCGTAGGGCCCGGACTTGTCGGGAATGAGCAGTTCTTC,CASSVGPGLVGNEQFF
NA,TRBV7-3,TRBJ2-2,NA,TGTGCCAGCAGCCCCGGGGGAAGGGGGGGCGGGGAGCTGTTTTTT,CASSPGGRGGGELFF
NA,TRBV4-2,TRBJ1-4,NA,TGTGCCAGCAGCCAAGTAGAGGGTAATGAAAAACTGTTTTTT,CASSQVEGNEKLFF
NA,TRBV10-3,TRBJ2-1,NA,TGTGCCATCAGAAGAGAGGGCTGGAATGAGCAGTTCTTC,CAIRREGWNEQFF
NA,TRBV27,TRBJ2-7,TRBD2,TGTGCCAGCAGTCGGGGGGTATCCTACGAGCAGTACTTC,CASSRGVSYEQYF
NA,TRBV5-1,TRBJ1-1,NA,TGCGCCAGCAGCTTGGAACAGGGTTCGAGGAACACTGAAGCTTTCTTT,CASSLEQGSRNTEAFF
NA,TRBV9,TRBJ2-7,TRBD2,TGTGCCAGCAGCTGGCGGGGGGGCATCGACGAGCAGTACTTC,CASSWRGGIDEQYF
NA,TRBV5-5,TRBJ2-7,TRBD2,TGTGCCAGCAGCACCCTAGGGACTAGCGGGACCGAGCAGTACTTC,CASSTLGTSGTEQYF
NA,TRBV30,TRBJ2-7,TRBD1,TGTGCCTGGAGTACCGGGACAGCAAACTACGAGCAGTACTTC,CAWSTGTANYEQYF
NA,TRBV29-1,TRBJ2-1,TRBD1,TGCAGCGTCCAACAGGGGGTGGATGAGCAGTTCTTC,CSVQQGVDEQFF
NA,TRBV30,TRBJ1-1,NA,TGTGCCTGGAGTGTGGGGGCTCCGAGTAGGGCTTTCTTT,CAWSVGAPSRAFF
NA,TRBV19,TRBJ2-7,TRBD1,TGTGCCAGTAGTGGATGGACAGGGAAAGGGGGCGAGCAGTACTTC,CASSGWTGKGGEQYF
NA,TRBV4-1,TRBJ2-3,NA,TGCGCCAGCAGCCAAGTCGTCACAGATACGCAGTATTTT,CASSQVVTDTQYF
once,TRBV28,TRBJ2-1,TRBD1,TGTGCCAGCAGTTTGGGGACAGCCCACAATGAGCAGTTCTTC,CASSLGTAHNEQFF
NA,TRBV18,TRBJ2-5,NA,TGTGCCAGCTCCCCCTCTACGGGGAGAGAGACCCAGTACTTC,CASSPSTGRETQYF
NA,TRBV27,TRBJ2-1,TRBD1,TGTGCCAGCAGGCATCGACAGGGGATGCCCTTTGGTGAGCAGTTCTTC,CASRHRQGMPFGEQFF
NA,TRBV7-6,TRBJ2-5,NA,TGTGCCAGCAGCTTATCCCGCACTGCAGAGACCCAGTACTTC,CASSLSRTAETQYF
NA,TRBV2,TRBJ2-1,TRBD1,TGTGCCAGCAGTGACCAGGGACAGGGGTTCTACAATGAGCAGTTCTTC,CASSDQGQGFYNEQFF
NA,TRBV11-2,TRBJ2-2,TRBD1,TGTGCCAGCAGTCGAGGGACAGTTAACACCGGGGAGCTGTTTTTT,CASSRGTVNTGELFF
once,TRBV11-2,TRBJ2-7,TRBD2,TGTGCCAGCAGCCCACGGACTAGCGGGAGTGGGGCTTACGAGCAGTACTTC,CASSPRTSGSGAYEQYF
NA,TRBV9,TRBJ2-1,TRBD1,TGTGCCAGCAGCGCCCGGGACAGGGGAGGATATGAGCAGTTCTTC,CASSARDRGGYEQFF
NA,TRBV4-1,TRBJ1-2,NA,TGCGCCAGCAGCCAAGGGAACGGGGATGGCTACACCTTC,CASSQGNGDGYTF
NA,TRBV2,TRBJ2-5,TRBD2,TGTGCCAGCAGTGAAGGTACTAGCGGGAGAGTCGGGACCCAGTACTTC,CASSEGTSGRVGTQYF
NA,TRBV9,TRBJ2-2,TRBD2,TGTGCCAGCAGCATCGGACTAGCTGGCACCGGGGAGCTGTTTTTT,CASSIGLAGTGELFF
once,TRBV19,TRBJ2-1,TRBD2,TGTGCCAGTAGTACCCTTCCGGGAGGGCCCGAGTTCTTC,CASSTLPGGPEFF
once,TRBV27,TRBJ1-2,TRBD1,TGTGCCAGCAGGCCTCAGGGGGGAGCTAACTATGGCTACACCTTC,CASRPQGGANYGYTF
NA,TRBV5-1,TRBJ2-5,TRBD2,TGCGCCAGCAGCCCAGGACTAGCGGGAGTGGAGACCCAGTACTTC,CASSPGLAGVETQYF
NA,TRBV10-2,TRBJ1-1,TRBD1,TGCGCCAGCAGTGAAGGACAGGGACCAGGAGCTTTCTTT,CASSEGQGPGAFF
NA,TRBV6-6,TRBJ2-5,NA,TGTGCCAGCAGTGGGGCGTCGAAACAACAAGAGACCCAGTACTTC,CASSGASKQQETQYF
once,TRBV7-9,TRBJ2-1,TRBD2,TGTGCCAGCAGCTCATATCCCGGGACTAGGAATGAGCAGTTCTTC,CASSSYPGTRNEQFF
NA,TRBV5-6,TRBJ2-5,TRBD2,TGTGCCAGCAGGCCGGGACTAGCGACTATAGAGACCCAGTACTTC,CASRPGLATIETQYF
NA,TRBV6-5,TRBJ2-2,TRBD1,TGTGCCAGCAATAACAGGGGGCGCAACACCGGGGAGCTGTTTTTT,CASNNRGRNTGELFF
NA,TRBV7-2,TRBJ1-3,TRBD1,TGTGCCAGCAGCTTAGCTTCACAGGGGGCGGCTGGAAACACCATATATTTT,CASSLASQGAAGNTIYF
NA,TRBV15,TRBJ2-7,TRBD1,TGTGCCACCAGCAGCGGGACAGGGTTCTCGTACGAGCAGTACTTC,CATSSGTGFSYEQYF
NA,TRBV7-3,TRBJ2-1,TRBD2,TGTGCCAGCAGCTCAATAGCGGGAGCACCGTTCTTC,CASSSIAGAPFF
NA,TRBV7-2,TRBJ2-3,TRBD1,TGTGCCAGCGGCAGGGGGCTGGCCACAGATACGCAGTATTTT,CASGRGLATDTQYF
NA,TRBV28,TRBJ2-3,NA,TGTGCCAGCAGCCTAGGTACCCCCTTCGCGCAGTATTTT,CASSLGTPFAQYF
NA,TRBV14,TRBJ1-1,NA,TGTGCCAGCAGCCAAGCGGGGGGCTGGACTGAAGCTTTCTTT,CASSQAGGWTEAFF
NA,TRBV28,TRBJ2-7,NA,TGTGCCAGCAGTTTACAGGTCAATCCCTACGAGCAGTACTTC,CASSLQVNPYEQYF
NA,TRBV7-3,TRBJ1-2,NA,TGTGCCAGCAGCTTAACGGGACCGGGGGACGATGGCTACACCTTC,CASSLTGPGDDGYTF
NA,TRBV19,TRBJ2-5,TRBD2,TGTGCCAGTAGTCTCGGACTAGCGGGAGGGTCGATAGAGACCCAGTACTTC,CASSLGLAGGSIETQYF
NA,TRBV5-1,TRBJ2-3,TRBD2,TGCGCCAGCAGCGTAAATGGCGGGAGAACCCTCCCTAGCACAGATACGCAGTATTTT,CASSVNGGRTLPSTDTQYF
NA,TRBV5-4,TRBJ1-4,NA,TGTGCCAGCAGCGCCGGACAAGCTAATGAAAAACTGTTTTTT,CASSAGQANEKLFF
NA,TRBV7-6,TRBJ2-3,TRBD1,TGTGCCAGCAGCTTAAAAGGGGGCGCGAGTAATACAGATACGCAGTATTTT,CASSLKGGASNTDTQYF
NA,TRBV5-6,TRBJ2-5,NA,TGTGCCAGCAGCTTGGATCCCCGGGGGGAGACCCAGTACTTC,CASSLDPRGETQYF
NA,TRBV4-3,TRBJ2-3,TRBD1,TGCGCCAGCAGCCAAGGGGGCAGGGGGCTTCTTGATACGCAGTATTTT,CASSQGGRGLLDTQYF
NA,TRBV5-1,TRBJ2-7,NA,TGCGCCAGCAGCTTGGAGGGCAGGGGAAACGAGCAGTACTTC,CASSLEGRGNEQYF
NA,TRBV2,TRBJ1-2,TRBD1,TGTGCCAGCAGGGGATTACAGGGGTGGATATATGGCTACACCTTC,CASRGLQGWIYGYTF
NA,TRBV18,TRBJ1-3,NA,TGTGCCAGCTCAAATCAGGGGTTGTTCTCTGGAAACACCATATATTTT,CASSNQGLFSGNTIYF